The source of this TCR beta chain is a study of blood T cell repertoires in COVID-19. Looking at the study overall: The United States, Italy and Spain provided the acute and convalescent COVID-19 samples. In each case, the material was cDNA or gDNA derived from T cells, B-cell-depleted T cells, or PBMCs.

Authors' data handling: Amplification of reference gene primers provided the estimated nucleated cell counts. Sequencing was performed with immunoSEQ multiplex PCR; in TCRdb, only in-frame clones are kept and a portion is missing. V, J and clone size were drawn from that table, and D and trimming were deduced from the DNA. Of about 120,000 clones in the sample, 87% were seen once. Trimming removed 8 bases from V and 7 bases from J, with 14 bases in between. In germline, CDR1 is SNHLY, CDR2 FYNNEI. The CDR3 loop spans 12 amino acids. The V gene is TRBV2, the J gene TRBJ1-2, with TRBD1 as a possible D gene (5 bases). Sample: peripheral blood. The sequence came from a woman aged 70-85 years with acute or convalescent COVID-19. The CDR3 DNA reads TGTGCCAGCCAACGGGGGGTGGGTGGCTACACCTTC. It specifies CASQRGVGGYTF.